This T cell receptor (beta chain) emerged from a study of T cells in Graves' hyperthyroidism and ophthalmopathy. Background on the study: Peripheral blood was obtained at initial diagnosis, preceding any treatment.

Amplification of TCR beta CDR3 regions was performed using RNA transcripts as template. Primed by the HTBI set, a first-round RT-PCR was run on the TCR CDR3. TCRdb redid the calling of the multiplex PCR reads with MiXCR, one entry per CDR3 protein. The data show some 460,000 distinct CDR3 sequences, around 14% seen once. Diagnosis rested on symptoms, serum thyroxine and TRAb, thyroid ultrasound, and orbital computed tomography. This clonotype was seen repeatedly, ten times or more. Antigen specificity is unknown. Study-level results: The majority of expanded thyroid clonotypes above 0.001 also appeared in blood.

The specimen was blood. The clonotype comes from a woman younger than 30 with Graves' hyperthyroidism.

CDR3 in amino acids: CASSPNPASYEQYF. CDR3 coding DNA: TGTGCCAGCAGCCCTAATCCCGCGTCCTACGAGCAGTACTTC. The rearrangement links TRBV7-3 to TRBJ2-7, with D uncertain. The CDR3 loop spans 14 amino acids. V gave up 5 bases and J gave up 1 base, with 12 bases separating them. CDR1 is SGHTA and CDR2 is FQGTGA in the germline V gene. The whole variable domain, filled in from reference TRBV7-3 and TRBJ2-7, reads GAGVSQTPSNKVTEKGKYVELRCDPISGHTALYWYRQSLGQGPEFLIYFQGTGAADDSGLPNDRFFAVRPEGSVSTLKIQRTERGDSAVYLCASSPNPASYEQYFGPGTRLTVT.